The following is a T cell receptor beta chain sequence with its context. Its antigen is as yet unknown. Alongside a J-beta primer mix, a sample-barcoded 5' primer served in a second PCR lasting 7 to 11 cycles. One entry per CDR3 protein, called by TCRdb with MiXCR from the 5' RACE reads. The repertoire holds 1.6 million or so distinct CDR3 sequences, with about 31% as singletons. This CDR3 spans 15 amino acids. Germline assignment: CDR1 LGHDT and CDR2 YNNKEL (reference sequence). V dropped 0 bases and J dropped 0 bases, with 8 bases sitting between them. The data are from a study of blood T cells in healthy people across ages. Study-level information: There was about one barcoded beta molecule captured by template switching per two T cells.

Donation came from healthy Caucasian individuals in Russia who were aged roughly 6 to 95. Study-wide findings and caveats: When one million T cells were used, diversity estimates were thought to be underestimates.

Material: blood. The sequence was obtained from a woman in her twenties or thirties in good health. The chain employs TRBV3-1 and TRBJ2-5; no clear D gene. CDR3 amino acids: CASSQDHRNQETQYF. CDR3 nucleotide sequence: TGTGCCAGCAGCCAAGATCATAGAAACCAAGAGACCCAGTACTTC.